This TCR beta chain was profiled in a study of metastatic and nonmetastatic thyroid tumors (dated by TCRdb to the early 2020s). Regarding the research as a whole: Repertoires from peripheral blood and from tumor or nodule tissue samples of malignant and benign thyroid patients were compared.

The library came from PCR. Sequencer: Illumina HiSeq 4000. High-throughput sequencing was used to profile the TCR beta-chain CDR3 region of each patient. Regarding the original processing steps: CDR3 differences across clinicopathological groups were used to build a classifier for discriminating distant-metastatic papillary thyroid cancer patients. Repertoire diversity was assessed with the Shannon index, and tumor-blood repertoire similarity with the Morisita-Horn index. TCRdb took the public reads, trimmed them with fastp at Q25, ran MiXCR for clone calling and kept in-frame beta chains. The V and J calls were determined by TCRdb, not by the authors. Across this sample there are about 53,000 clones, with around 20% seen only once. 3.5% to 5% of the sample is taken by the ten largest. Comment on this clone: The target of this receptor is not known. The input lacks base qualities; no much larger clone sits a single base away.

None of the patients had been given any treatment before thyroid surgery. The study retrospectively analysed patient clinical samples collected from about 2012 to 2018 using T-cell receptor beta sequencing. The germline V gene (reference sequence) supplies CDR1 SGHKS and CDR2 YYEKEE. The CDR3 contains 15 residues, cysteine and phenylalanine counted. The kept DNA is CDR3 alone, 45 bases in frame from the first base. V drops 2 bases and J drops 3 bases, leaving 15 bases in between. Overall study results and their limits: In both blood and tumor samples, TCR beta diversity was reported to be significantly higher in malignant tumors than in benign nodules.

Specimen: blood. The sequence derives from a female donor with papillary thyroid cancer or a benign thyroid nodule (not recorded which). Some clones in this sample may be carry-over from other donors' samples. The chain couples TRBV5-5 to TRBJ2-7; no D gene is confidently identified. The CDR3 sequence is CASSFHRNSYYEQYF. The nucleotide sequence reads TGTGCCAGCAGCTTCCACCGGAACAGCTACTACGAGCAGTACTTC. Joined to the reference TRBV5-5 and TRBJ2-7 proteins, this CDR3 gives the full variable domain: DAGVTQSPTHLIKTRGQQVTLRCSPISGHKSVSWYQQVLGQGPQFIFQYYEKEERGRGNFPDRFSARQFPNYSSELNVNALLLGDSALYLCASSFHRNSYYEQYFGPGTRLTVT.